Sequencing of this TCR beta chain was carried out in a study of T cells after yellow fever vaccination. General study findings and limits: Weaker, the secondary response peaked sooner, at day 5 versus 15. Researchers cautioned that FACS-sorted repertoires could harbor abundant clonotypes contaminating from the bulk population.

Universal primer sites and UMIs were introduced during 5'RACE template-switching synthesis of TCR cDNA. Each CDR3 protein gets one entry after TCRdb re-called the 5' RACE reads with MiXCR. The data hold just under 600,000 distinct CDR3 sequences, with about 13% observed a single time. The CDR3 length is 15 residues. V shed 2 bases, J shed 5 bases, and the junction held 5 bases outside the gene matches. Germline V gives CDR1 MNHEY, CDR2 SVGAGI. A word on this clonotype: No antigen is known for it.

The chain combines TRBV6-5 with TRBJ2-7, with 11 bases matching TRBD2. The receptor was derived from a man aged 30 to 45 who received the YFV17D yellow fever vaccine. The material was PBMCs, obtained on the day of the yellow fever booster vaccination. The CDR3 DNA reads TGTGCCAGCAGTTACGATGGGACTAGCGGCAACGAGCAGTACTTC. Translated, it gives CASSYDGTSGNEQYF.